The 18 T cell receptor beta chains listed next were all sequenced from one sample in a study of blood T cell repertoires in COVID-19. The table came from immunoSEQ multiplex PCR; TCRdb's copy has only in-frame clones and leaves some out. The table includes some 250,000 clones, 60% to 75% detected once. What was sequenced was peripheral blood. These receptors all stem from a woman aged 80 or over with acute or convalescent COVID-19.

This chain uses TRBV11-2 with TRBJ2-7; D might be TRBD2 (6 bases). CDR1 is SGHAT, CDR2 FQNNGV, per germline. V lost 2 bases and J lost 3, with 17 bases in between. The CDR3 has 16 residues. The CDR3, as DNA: TGTGCCAGCAGCTTAAGTAGTTCGGCTAGCGTCTACGAGCAGTACTTC. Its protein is CASSLSSSASVYEQYF. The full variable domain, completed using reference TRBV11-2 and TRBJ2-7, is EAGVAQSPRYKIIEKRQSVAFWCNPISGHATLYWYQQILGQGPKLLIQFQNNGVVDDSQLPKDRFSAERLKGVDSTLKIQPAKLEDSAVYLCASSLSSSASVYEQYFGPGTRLTVT.

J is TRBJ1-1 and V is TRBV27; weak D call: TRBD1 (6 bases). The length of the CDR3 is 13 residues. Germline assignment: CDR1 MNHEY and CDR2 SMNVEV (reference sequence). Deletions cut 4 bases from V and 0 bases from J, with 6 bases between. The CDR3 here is CASSYRVNTEAFF. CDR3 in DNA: TGTGCCAGCAGTTACAGGGTGAACACTGAAGCTTTCTTT.

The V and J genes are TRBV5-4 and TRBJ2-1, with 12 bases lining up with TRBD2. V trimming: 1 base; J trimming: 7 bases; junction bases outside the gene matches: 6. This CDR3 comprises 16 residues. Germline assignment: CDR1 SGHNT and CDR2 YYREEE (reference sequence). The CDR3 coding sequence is TGTGCCAGCAGCTTGTCAGGACTAGCGGGGAGGAATGAGCAGTTCTTC. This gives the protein CASSLSGLAGRNEQFF.

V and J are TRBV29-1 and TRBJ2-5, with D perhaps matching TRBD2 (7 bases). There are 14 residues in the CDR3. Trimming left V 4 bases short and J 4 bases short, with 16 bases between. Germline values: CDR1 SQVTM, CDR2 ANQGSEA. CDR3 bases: TGCAGCGTTGTATACGGGGGGCGAAGAGAGACCCAGTACTTC. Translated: CSVVYGGRRETQYF.

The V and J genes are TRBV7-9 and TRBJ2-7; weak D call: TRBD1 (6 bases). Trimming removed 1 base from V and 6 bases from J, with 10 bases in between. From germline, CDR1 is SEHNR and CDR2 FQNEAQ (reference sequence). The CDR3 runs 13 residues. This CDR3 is CASSLVEGGEQYF. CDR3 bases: TGTGCCAGCAGCTTAGTAGAAGGGGGCGAGCAGTACTTC.

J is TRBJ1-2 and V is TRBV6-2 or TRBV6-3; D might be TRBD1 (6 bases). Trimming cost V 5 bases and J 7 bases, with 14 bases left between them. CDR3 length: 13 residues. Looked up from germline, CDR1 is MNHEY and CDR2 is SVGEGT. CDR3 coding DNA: TGTGCCAGCAGTGACCCGGACAGCTTTGGCTACACCTTC. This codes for CASSDPDSFGYTF.

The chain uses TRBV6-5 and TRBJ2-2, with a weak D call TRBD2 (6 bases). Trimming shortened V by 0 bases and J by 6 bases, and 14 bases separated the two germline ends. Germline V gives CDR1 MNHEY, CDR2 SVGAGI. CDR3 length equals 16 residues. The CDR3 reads CASSYSAGRSPGELFF. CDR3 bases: TGTGCCAGCAGTTACTCCGCAGGGAGGAGCCCCGGGGAGCTGTTTTTT.

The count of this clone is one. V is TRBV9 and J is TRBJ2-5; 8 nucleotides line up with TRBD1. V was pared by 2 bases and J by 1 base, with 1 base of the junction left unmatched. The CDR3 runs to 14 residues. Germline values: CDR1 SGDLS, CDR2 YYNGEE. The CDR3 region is CASSVRGPQETQYF. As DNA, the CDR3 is TGTGCCAGCAGCGTCAGGGGGCCCCAAGAGACCCAGTACTTC. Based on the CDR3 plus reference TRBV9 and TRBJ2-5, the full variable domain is DSGVTQTPKHLITATGQRVTLRCSPRSGDLSVYWYQQSLDQGLQFLIQYYNGEERAKGNILERFSAQQFPDLHSELNLSSLELGDSALYFCASSVRGPQETQYFGPGTRLLVL.

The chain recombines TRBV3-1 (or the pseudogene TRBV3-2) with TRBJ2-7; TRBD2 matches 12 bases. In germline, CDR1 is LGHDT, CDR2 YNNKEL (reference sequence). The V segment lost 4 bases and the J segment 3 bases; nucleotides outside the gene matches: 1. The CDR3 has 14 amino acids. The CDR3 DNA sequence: TGTGCCAGCAGCCGGACTAGCGGGGACTACGAGCAGTACTTC. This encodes CASSRTSGDYEQYF.

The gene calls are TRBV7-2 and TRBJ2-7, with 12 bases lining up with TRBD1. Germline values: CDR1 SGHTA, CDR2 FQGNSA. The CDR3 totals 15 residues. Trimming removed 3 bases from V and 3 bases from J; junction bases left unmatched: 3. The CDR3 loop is CASSLGTGGVYEQYF. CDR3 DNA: TGTGCCAGCAGCTTGGGGACAGGGGGCGTCTACGAGCAGTACTTC.

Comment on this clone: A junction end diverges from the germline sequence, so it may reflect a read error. The CDR3 protein is CAISDPRTQTRHF. The CDR3 nucleotides are TGTGCCATCAGTGATCCTAGGACTCAAACCCGGCACTTC. The V call is TRBV10-3, the J call TRBJ2-7; the D gene is possibly TRBD2 (5 bases). The CDR3 extends over 13 amino acids. Germline lookup yields CDR1 ENHRY and CDR2 SYGVKD.

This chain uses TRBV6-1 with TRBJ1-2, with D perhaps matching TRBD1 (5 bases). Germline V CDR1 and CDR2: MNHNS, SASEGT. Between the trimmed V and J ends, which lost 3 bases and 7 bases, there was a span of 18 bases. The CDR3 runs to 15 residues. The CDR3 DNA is TGTGCCAGCAGTGACGGGGGTATATTTTCGGGTGGCTACACCTTC. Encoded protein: CASSDGGIFSGGYTF.

CDR3 nucleotide sequence: TGTGCCAGCAGCTTAGGCGGGGGGGCCGCAATGCAAGAGACCCAGTACTTC. Translated: CASSLGGGAAMQETQYF. V gene TRBV7-3 combines with J gene TRBJ2-5, with 9 bases aligning to TRBD2. Trimming removed 2 bases from V and 2 bases from J; junction bases left unmatched: 9. The CDR3 extends over 17 amino acids. Germline CDR1 SGHTA, CDR2 FQGTGA.

The CDR3 loop reads CASSSGLAGGLGYEQYF. DNA of the CDR3: TGCGCCAGCAGCTCGGGACTAGCGGGAGGCCTTGGCTACGAGCAGTACTTC. The chain employs TRBV5-1 and TRBJ2-7, with 15 bases that match TRBD2. Trimming cost V 3 bases and J 3 bases; bases outside gene matches: 7. Germline V CDR1 and CDR2: SGHRS, YFSETQ. CDR3 length equals 17 residues.

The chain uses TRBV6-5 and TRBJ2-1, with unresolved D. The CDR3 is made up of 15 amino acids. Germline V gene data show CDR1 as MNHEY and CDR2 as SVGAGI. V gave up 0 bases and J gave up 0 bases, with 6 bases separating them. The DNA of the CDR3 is TGTGCCAGCAGTTACTCGTCGGGCTCCTACAATGAGCAGTTCTTC. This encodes CASSYSSGSYNEQFF.

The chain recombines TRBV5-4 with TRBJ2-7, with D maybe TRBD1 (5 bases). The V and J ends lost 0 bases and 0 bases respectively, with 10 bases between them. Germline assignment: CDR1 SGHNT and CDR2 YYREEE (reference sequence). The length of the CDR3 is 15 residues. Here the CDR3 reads CASSLGYDSSYEQYF. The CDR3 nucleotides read TGTGCCAGCAGCTTGGGTTACGACAGCTCCTACGAGCAGTACTTC.

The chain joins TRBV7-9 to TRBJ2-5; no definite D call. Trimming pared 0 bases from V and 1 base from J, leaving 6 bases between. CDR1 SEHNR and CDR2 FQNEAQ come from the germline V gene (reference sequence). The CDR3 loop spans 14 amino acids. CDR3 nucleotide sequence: TGTGCCAGCAGCTTAGCGAGCCTCCAAGAGACCCAGTACTTC. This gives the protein CASSLASLQETQYF. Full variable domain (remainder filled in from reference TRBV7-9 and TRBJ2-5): DTGVSQNPRHKITKRGQNVTFRCDPISEHNRLYWYRQTLGQGPEFLTYFQNEAQLEKSRLLSDRFSAERPKGSFSTLEIQRTEQGDSAMYLCASSLASLQETQYFGPGTRLLVL.

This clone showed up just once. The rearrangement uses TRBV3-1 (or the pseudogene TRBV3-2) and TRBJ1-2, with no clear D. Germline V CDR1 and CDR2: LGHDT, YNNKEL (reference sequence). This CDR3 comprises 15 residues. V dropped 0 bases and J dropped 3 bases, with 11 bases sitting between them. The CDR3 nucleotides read TGTGCCAGCAGCCAAGATCTTTCAGACTACTATGGCTACACCTTC. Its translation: CASSQDLSDYYGYTF.